Presented here are 4 T cell receptor beta chains from one specimen sequenced in a study of blood T cell repertoires in COVID-19. Measured with immunoSEQ multiplex PCR; TCRdb has only the in-frame clones, and not every one. Found here are a few hundred thousand clones, about 86% of them singletons; the top ten hold 14% to 15%. Material: PBMCs or T cells enriched from blood (not recorded which). The receptors shown here come from a woman in her fifties or sixties with acute COVID-19.

The chain links TRBV19 to TRBJ2-3, with 12 bases lining up with TRBD2. The germline gives CDR1 LNHDA, CDR2 SQIVND (reference sequence). V lost 3 bases and J lost 5; bases outside the gene matches: 3. The CDR3 has 15 residues. The CDR3 DNA follows: TGTGCCAGTAGTATCCTAGCGGGAGGGCAAGATACGCAGTATTTT. Amino acids: CASSILAGGQDTQYF.

The chain links TRBV27 to TRBJ2-2; D ambiguous. Trimming left V 7 bases short and J 3 bases short, with 12 bases between. Germline assignment: CDR1 MNHEY and CDR2 SMNVEV (reference sequence). The CDR3 has 14 amino acids. This CDR3 reads CASTMSRYTGELFF. The CDR3 region has the DNA TGTGCCAGCACTATGAGCAGGTACACCGGGGAGCTGTTTTTT.

The V gene is TRBV18, the J gene TRBJ1-5; 9 nucleotides align to TRBD1. Germline lookup yields CDR1 KGHSH and CDR2 LQKENI. V gave up 2 bases and J gave up 6 bases; unmatched junction bases: 2. The CDR3 contains 14 residues. In nucleotides, the CDR3 is TGTGCCAGCTCACCAACAGGGGGCATTCAGCCCCAGCATTTT. It translates to CASSPTGGIQPQHF.

This chain links TRBV19 with TRBJ1-1, with D perhaps TRBD1 (5 bases). There are 12 residues in the CDR3. The V end lost 8 bases, the J end lost 1 base, and 8 bases lay between the germline ends. Germline V gene lookup returns CDR1 LNHDA and CDR2 SQIVND (reference sequence). The chain's CDR3 is CASLDRNTEAFF. CDR3 bases: TGTGCCAGTCTCGACAGGAACACTGAAGCTTTCTTT.